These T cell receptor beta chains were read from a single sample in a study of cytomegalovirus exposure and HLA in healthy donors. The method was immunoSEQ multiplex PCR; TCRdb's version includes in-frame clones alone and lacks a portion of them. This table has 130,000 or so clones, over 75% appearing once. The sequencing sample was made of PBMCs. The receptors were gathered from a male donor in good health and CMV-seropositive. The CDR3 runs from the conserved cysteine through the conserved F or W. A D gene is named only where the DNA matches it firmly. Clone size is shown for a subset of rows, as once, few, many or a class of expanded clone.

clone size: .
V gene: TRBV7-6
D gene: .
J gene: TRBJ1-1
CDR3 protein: CASSWGEGEAFF
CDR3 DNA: TGTGCCAGCAGCTGGGGGGAGGGTGAAGCTTTCTTT

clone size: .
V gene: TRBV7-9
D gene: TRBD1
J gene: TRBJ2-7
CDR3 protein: CSSSSLGGTGGSGGYEQYF
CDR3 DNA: TGTTCCAGCAGCTCTTTAGGGGGGACAGGGGGTTCCGGGGGCTACGAGCAGTACTTC

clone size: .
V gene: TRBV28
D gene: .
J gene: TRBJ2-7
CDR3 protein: CASSFDSFTYEQYF
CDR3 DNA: TGTGCCAGCAGTTTCGACAGCTTTACCTACGAGCAGTACTTC

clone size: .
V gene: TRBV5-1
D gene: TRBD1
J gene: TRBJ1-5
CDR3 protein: CASSLGQGANQPQHF
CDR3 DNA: TGCGCCAGCAGCTTGGGACAGGGGGCAAATCAGCCCCAGCATTTT

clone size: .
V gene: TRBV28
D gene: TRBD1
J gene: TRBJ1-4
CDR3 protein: CASTTGGMANEKLFF
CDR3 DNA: TGTGCCAGCACCACAGGGGGAATGGCTAATGAAAAACTGTTTTTT

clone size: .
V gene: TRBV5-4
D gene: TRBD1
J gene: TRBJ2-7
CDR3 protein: CASSSQGPTYEQYF
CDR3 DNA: TGTGCCAGCAGCTCACAGGGGCCGACCTACGAGCAGTACTTC

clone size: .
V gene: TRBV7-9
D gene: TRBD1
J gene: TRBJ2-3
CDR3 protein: CASSLVGGTGGDTQYF
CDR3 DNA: TGTGCCAGCAGCTTAGTGGGCGGGACAGGTGGAGATACGCAGTATTTT

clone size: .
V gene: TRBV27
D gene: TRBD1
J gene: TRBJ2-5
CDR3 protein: CASSSLGQGRQQETQYF
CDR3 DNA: TGTGCCAGCAGTTCCCTAGGACAGGGACGTCAACAAGAGACCCAGTACTTC

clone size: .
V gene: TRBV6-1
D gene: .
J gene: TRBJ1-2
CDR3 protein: CASSEEGHSVGYTF
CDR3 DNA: TGTGCCAGCAGTGAAGAGGGACACTCCGTTGGCTACACCTTC

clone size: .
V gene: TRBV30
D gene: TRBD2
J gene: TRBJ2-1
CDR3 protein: CAWSVRRAGEGLYNEQFF
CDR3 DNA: TGTGCCTGGAGTGTACGGAGGGCGGGGGAGGGGTTATACAATGAGCAGTTCTTC

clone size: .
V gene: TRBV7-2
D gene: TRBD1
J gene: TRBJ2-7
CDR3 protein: CASSLATGAIHEQYF
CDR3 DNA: TGTGCCAGCAGCTTAGCTACAGGGGCGATCCACGAGCAGTACTTC

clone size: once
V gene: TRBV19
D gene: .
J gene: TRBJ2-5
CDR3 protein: CASSALRGPAETQYF
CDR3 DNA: TGTGCCAGTAGTGCGCTCAGGGGCCCAGCGGAGACCCAGTACTTC

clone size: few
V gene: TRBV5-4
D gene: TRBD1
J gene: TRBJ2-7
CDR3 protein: CASSPGQGSSSYEQYF
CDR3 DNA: TGTGCCAGCAGCCCAGGACAGGGATCGAGCTCCTACGAGCAGTACTTC

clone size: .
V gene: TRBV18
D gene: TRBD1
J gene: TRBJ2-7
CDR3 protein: CASSPPDRAYEQYF
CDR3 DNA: TGTGCCAGCTCACCCCCGGACAGGGCCTATGAGCAGTACTTC

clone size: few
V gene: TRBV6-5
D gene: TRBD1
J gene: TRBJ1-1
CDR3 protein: CASSQTGMNTEAFF
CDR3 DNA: TGTGCCAGCAGTCAGACAGGGATGAACACTGAAGCTTTCTTT

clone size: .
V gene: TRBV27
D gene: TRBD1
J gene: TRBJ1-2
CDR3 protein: CASSPGTGVGLRGYTF
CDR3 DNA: TGTGCCAGCAGCCCCGGGACAGGGGTTGGTCTTCGAGGCTACACCTTC

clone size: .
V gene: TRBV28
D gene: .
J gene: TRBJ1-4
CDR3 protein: CASSSLQGVRTNEKLFF
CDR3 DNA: TGTGCCAGCAGTTCCCTACAGGGTGTAAGAACTAATGAAAAACTGTTTTTT

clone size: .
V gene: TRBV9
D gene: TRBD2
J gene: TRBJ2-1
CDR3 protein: CASSATRLAGNNEQFF
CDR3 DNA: TGTGCCAGCAGCGCCACCCGACTAGCGGGAAACAATGAGCAGTTCTTC

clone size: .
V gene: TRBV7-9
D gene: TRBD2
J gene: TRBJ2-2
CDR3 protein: CASSLGALAGVRNTGELFF
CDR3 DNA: TGTGCCAGCAGCTTAGGCGCACTAGCGGGAGTACGGAACACCGGGGAGCTGTTTTTT

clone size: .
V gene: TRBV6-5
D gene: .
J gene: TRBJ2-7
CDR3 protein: CASSYEQASSYEQYF
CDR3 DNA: TGTGCCAGCAGTTACGAACAGGCGAGCTCCTACGAGCAGTACTTC

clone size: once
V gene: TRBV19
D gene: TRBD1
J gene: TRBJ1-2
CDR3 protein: CASIEQGALNYGYTF
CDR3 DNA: TGTGCCAGTATTGAACAGGGGGCATTGAACTATGGCTACACCTTC

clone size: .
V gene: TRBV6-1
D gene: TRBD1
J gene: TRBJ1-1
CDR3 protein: CASSETGASTEAFF
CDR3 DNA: TGTGCCAGCAGTGAAACAGGGGCCAGCACTGAAGCTTTCTTT

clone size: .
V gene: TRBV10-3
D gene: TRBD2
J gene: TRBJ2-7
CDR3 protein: CAISLIAGGLGEQYF
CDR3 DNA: TGTGCCATCAGTTTAATAGCGGGAGGTTTGGGCGAGCAGTACTTC

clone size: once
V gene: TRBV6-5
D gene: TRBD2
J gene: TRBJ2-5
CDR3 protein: CASSGTSQETQYF
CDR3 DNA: TGTGCCAGCAGTGGGACTAGCCAAGAGACCCAGTACTTC

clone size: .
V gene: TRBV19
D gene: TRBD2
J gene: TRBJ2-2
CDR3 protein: CASSIAGGATGELFF
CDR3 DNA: TGTGCCAGTAGTATTGCCGGGGGGGCGACCGGGGAGCTGTTTTTT

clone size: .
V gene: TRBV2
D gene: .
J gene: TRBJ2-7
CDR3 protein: CASRPTDNYEQYF
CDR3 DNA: TGTGCCAGCAGACCGACAGATAACTACGAGCAGTACTTC

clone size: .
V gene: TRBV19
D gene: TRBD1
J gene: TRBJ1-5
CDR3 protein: CASSRLGQRDQPQHF
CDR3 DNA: TGTGCCAGTAGTCGCCTGGGACAGCGCGACCAGCCCCAGCATTTT

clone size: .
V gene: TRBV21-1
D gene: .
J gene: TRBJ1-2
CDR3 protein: CASSYRDSNGRGYTF
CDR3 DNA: TGTGCCAGCAGCTACCGGGACAGCAATGGTCGAGGCTACACCTTC

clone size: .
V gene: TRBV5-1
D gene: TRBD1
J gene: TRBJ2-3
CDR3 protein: CASSFDRGDADTQYF
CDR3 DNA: TGCGCCAGCAGCTTCGACAGGGGGGACGCAGATACGCAGTATTTT

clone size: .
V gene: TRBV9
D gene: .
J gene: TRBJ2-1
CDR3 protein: CASSGGSSYNEQFF
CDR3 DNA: TGTGCCAGCAGTGGGGGCAGCTCCTACAATGAGCAGTTCTTC

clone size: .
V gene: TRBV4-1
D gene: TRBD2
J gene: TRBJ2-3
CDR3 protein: CASSLHSASGPDTQYF
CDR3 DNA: TGCGCCAGCAGCCTACATTCGGCTAGCGGACCGGATACGCAGTATTTT

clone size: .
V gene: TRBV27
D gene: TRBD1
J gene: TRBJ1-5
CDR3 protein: CASSGQGAGQPQHF
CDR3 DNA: TGTGCCAGCTCAGGACAGGGGGCAGGTCAGCCCCAGCATTTT

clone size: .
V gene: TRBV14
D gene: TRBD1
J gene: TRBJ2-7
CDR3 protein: CASSLARQGPSEQYF
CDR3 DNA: TGTGCCAGCAGCCTTGCGAGACAGGGTCCCTCCGAGCAGTACTTC

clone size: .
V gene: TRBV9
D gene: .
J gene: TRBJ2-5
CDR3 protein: CASSLPPYQETQYF
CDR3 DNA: TGTGCCAGCAGCCTCCCCCCCTACCAAGAGACCCAGTACTTC

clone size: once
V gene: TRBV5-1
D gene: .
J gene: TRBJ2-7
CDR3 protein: CASSAGTQAYEQYF
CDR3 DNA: TGCGCCAGCAGCGCCGGGACACAGGCGTACGAGCAGTACTTC

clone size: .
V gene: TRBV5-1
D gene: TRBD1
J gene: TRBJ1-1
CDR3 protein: CASSLTGGGYTEAFF
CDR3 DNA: TGCGCCAGCAGCTTGACAGGGGGAGGATACACTGAAGCTTTCTTT

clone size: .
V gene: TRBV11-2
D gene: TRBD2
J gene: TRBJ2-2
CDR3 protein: CASSLGVGRELDGELFF
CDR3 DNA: TGTGCCAGCAGCTTAGGAGTTGGGCGGGAGTTGGACGGGGAGCTGTTTTTT

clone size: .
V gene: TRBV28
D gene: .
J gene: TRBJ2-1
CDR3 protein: CASSLSVDSYNEQFF
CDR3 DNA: TGTGCCAGCAGTCTTAGCGTGGACTCCTACAATGAGCAGTTCTTC

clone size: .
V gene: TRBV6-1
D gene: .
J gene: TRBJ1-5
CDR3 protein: CASSSYGLPNQPQHF
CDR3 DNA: TGTGCCAGCAGTTCCTACGGACTACCCAATCAGCCCCAGCATTTT

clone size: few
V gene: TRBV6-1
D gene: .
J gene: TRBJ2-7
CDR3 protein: CASSENRGGEQYF
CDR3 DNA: TGTGCCAGCAGTGAAAACAGGGGGGGCGAGCAGTACTTC

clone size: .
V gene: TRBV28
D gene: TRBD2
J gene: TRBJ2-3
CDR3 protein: CASSRTIGGRADTQYF
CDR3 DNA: TGTGCCAGCAGCCGGACCATTGGCGGGAGGGCAGATACGCAGTATTTT